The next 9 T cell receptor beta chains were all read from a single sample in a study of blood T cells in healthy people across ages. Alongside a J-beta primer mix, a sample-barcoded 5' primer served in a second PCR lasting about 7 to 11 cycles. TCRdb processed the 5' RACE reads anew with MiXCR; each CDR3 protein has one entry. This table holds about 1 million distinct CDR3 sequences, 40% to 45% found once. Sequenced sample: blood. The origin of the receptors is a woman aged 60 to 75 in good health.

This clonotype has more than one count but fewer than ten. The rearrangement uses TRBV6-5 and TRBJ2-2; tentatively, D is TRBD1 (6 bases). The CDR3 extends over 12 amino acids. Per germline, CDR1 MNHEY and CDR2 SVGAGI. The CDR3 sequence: CGTGLNTGELFF. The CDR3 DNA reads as TGTGGCACAGGGCTCAACACCGGGGAGCTGTTTTTT.

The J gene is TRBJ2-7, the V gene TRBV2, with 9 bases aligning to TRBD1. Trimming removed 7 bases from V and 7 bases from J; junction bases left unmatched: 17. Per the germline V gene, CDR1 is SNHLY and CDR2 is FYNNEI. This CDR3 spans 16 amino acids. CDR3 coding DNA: TGTGCCAGCAATAAATCGCCGGGACAGGGAAACAATGAGCAGTACTTC. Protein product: CASNKSPGQGNNEQYF.

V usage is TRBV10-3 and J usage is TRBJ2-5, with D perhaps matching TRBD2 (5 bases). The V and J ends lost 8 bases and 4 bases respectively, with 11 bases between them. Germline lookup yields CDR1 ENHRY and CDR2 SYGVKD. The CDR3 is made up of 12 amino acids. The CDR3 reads CAISGGPETQYF. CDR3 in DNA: TGTGCCATCTCAGGAGGTCCAGAGACCCAGTACTTC.

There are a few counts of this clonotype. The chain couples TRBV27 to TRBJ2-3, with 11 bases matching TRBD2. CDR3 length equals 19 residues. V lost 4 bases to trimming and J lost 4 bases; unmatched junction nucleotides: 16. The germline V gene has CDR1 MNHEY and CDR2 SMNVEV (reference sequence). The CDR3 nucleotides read TGTGCCAGCAGTTCCCCTTCGGGTGGTAGCGGGAGGGTGTCAGATACGCAGTATTTT. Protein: CASSSPSGGSGRVSDTQYF.

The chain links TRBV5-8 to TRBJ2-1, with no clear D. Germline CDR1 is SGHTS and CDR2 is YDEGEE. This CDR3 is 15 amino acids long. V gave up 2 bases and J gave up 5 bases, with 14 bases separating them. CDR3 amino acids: CASSFGVEDNNEQFF. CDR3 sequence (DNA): TGTGCCAGCAGCTTTGGGGTTGAGGATAACAATGAGCAGTTCTTC. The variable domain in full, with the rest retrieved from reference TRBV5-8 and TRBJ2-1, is EAGVTQSPTHLIKTRGQQATLRCSPISGHTSVYWYQQALGLGLQFLLWYDEGEERNRGNFPPRFSGRQFPNYSSELNVNALELEDSALYLCASSFGVEDNNEQFFGPGTRLTVL.

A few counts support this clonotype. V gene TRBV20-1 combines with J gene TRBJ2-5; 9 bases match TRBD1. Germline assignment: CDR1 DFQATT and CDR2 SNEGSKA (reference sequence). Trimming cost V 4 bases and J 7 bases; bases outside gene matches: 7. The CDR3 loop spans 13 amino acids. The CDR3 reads CSATRDRGWTQYF. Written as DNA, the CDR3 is TGCAGTGCTACCCGAGACAGGGGGTGGACCCAGTACTTC.

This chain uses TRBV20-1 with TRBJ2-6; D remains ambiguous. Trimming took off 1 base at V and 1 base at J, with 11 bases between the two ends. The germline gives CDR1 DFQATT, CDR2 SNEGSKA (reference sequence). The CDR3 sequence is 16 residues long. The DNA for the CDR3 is TGCAGTGCTAGAGGCGGACGGCCGTCTGGGGCCAACGTCCTGACTTTC. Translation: CSARGGRPSGANVLTF.

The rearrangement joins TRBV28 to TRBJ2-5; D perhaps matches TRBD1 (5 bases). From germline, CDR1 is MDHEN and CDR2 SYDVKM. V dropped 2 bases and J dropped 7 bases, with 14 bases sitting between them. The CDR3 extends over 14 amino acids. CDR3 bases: TGTGCCAGCAGTTTACCTAGGGGCTGGGCGACCCAGTACTTC. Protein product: CASSLPRGWATQYF.

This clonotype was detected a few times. The CDR3 spells CASSQDSLATYEQYF. DNA for the CDR3: TGCGCCAGCAGCCAAGATAGCCTAGCGACCTACGAGCAGTACTTC. The chain recombines TRBV4-1 with TRBJ2-7; D is perhaps TRBD2 (6 bases). V shed 0 bases and J shed 2 bases, with 11 bases lying between them. The CDR3 has 15 amino acids. Germline CDR1 is MGHRA and CDR2 is YSYEKL.